This TCR beta chain is from a study of blood T cell repertoires in COVID-19. On the study more broadly: Nucleic acid was either cDNA or gDNA, and it came from T cells, B-cell-depleted T cells, or PBMCs.

Measured with immunoSEQ multiplex PCR; TCRdb has only the in-frame clones, and not every one. The sample carries 100,000 to 120,000 clones, around 83% recorded once. This clonotype was sampled from an older woman with COVID-19, enrolled during active disease. Sequenced sample: peripheral blood.

The CDR3 spells CASSVDLGAYAEAFF. In DNA form, the CDR3 reads TGTGCCAGCAGCGTAGATCTGGGGGCATATGCTGAAGCTTTCTTT. J is TRBJ1-1 and V is TRBV9; a possible D gene is TRBD1 (6 bases). The CDR3 covers 15 residues. The ends were cut back, 0 bases at V and 6 bases at J, with 15 bases in the middle. Germline CDR1 and CDR2: SGDLS and YYNGEE.